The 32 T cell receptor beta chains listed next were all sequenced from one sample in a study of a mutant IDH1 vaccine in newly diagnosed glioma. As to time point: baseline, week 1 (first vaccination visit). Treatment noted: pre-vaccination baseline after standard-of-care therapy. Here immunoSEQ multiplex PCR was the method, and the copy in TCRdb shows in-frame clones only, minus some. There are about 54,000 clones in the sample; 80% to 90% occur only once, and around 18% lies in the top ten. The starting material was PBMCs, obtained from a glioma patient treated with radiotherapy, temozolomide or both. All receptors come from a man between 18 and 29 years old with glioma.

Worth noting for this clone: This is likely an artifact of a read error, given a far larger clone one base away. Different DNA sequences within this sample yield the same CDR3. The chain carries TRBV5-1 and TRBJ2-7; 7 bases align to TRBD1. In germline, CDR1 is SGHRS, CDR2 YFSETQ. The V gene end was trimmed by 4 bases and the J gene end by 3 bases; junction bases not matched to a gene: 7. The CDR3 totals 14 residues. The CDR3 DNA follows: TGCGCCAGCAGCGGGGACAGCCAAGTCTACGAGCAGTACTTC. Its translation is CASSGDSQVYEQYF.

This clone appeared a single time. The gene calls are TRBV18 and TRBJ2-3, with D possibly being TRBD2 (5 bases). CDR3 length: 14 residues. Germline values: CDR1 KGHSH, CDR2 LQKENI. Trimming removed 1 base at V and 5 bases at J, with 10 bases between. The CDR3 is CASSPRTEVDTQYF. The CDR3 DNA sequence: TGTGCCAGCTCACCACGGACGGAGGTAGATACGCAGTATTTT.

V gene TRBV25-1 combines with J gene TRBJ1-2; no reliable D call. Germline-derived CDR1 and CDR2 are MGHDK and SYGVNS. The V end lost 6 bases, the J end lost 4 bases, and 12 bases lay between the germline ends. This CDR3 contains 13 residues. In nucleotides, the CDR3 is TGTGCCAGCAGCACTGGGGTGTCCTATGGCTACACCTTC. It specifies CASSTGVSYGYTF.

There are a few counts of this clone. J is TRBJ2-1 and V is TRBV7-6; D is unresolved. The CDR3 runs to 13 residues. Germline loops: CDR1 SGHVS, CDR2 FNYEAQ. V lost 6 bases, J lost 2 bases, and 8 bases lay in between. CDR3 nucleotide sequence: TGTGCCAGCAGTATTGGGGCCTACAATGAGCAGTTCTTC. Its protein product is CASSIGAYNEQFF.

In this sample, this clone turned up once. The CDR3 reads CASSQSPSRQYF. DNA of the CDR3: TGTGCCAGCAGCCAAAGCCCATCCCGGCAGTACTTC. The chain is built from TRBV14 and TRBJ2-5; unclear D gene. Trimming took off 2 bases at V and 11 bases at J, with 12 bases between the two ends. Germline V gene lookup returns CDR1 SGHDN and CDR2 FVKESK. The CDR3 spans 12 residues.

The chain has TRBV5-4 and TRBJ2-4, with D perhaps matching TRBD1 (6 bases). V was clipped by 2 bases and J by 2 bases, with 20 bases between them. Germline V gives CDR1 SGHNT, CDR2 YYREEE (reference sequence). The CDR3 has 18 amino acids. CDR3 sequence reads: CASSFRKSGRGTKNIQYF. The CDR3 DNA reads TGTGCCAGCAGCTTTCGGAAAAGCGGCAGGGGAACCAAAAACATTCAGTACTTC. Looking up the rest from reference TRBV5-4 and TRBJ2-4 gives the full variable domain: ETGVTQSPTHLIKTRGQQVTLRCSSQSGHNTVSWYQQALGQGPQFIFQYYREEENGRGNFPPRFSGLQFPNYSSELNVNALELDDSALYLCASSFRKSGRGTKNIQYFGAGTRLSVL.

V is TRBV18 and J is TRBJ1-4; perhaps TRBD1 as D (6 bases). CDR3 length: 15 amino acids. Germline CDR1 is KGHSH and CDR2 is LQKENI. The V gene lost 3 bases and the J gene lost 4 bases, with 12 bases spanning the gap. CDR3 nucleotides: TGTGCCAGCTCACCCCAGGGGCCGAGTAATGAAAAACTGTTTTTT. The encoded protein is CASSPQGPSNEKLFF.

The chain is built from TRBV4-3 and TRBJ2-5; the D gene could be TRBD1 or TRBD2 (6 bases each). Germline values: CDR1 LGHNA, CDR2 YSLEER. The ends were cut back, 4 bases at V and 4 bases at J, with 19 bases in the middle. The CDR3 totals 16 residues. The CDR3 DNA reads TGCGCCAGCAGCCTTTCCCGGGACTCCAGGGGAGAGACCCAGTACTTC. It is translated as CASSLSRDSRGETQYF.

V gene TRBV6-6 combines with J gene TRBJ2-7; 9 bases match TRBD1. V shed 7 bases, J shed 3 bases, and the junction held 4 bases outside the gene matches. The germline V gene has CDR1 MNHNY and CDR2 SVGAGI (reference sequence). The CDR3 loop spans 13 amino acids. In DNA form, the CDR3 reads TGTGCCAGCACCCGGGACAGGGACTACGAGCAGTACTTC. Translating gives CASTRDRDYEQYF.

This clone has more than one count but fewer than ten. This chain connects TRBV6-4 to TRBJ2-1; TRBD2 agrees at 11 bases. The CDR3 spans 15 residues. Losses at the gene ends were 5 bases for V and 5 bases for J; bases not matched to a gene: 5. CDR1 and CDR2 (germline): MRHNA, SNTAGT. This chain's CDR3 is CASSQGLAGHNEQFF. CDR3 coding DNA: TGTGCCAGCAGTCAAGGACTAGCGGGCCACAATGAGCAGTTCTTC.

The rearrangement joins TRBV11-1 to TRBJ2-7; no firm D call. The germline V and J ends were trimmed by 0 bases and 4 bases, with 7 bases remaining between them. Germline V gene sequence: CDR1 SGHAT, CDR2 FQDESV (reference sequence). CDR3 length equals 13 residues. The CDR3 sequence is CASSLASFYEQYF. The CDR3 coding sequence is TGTGCCAGCAGCTTAGCGTCATTTTACGAGCAGTACTTC.

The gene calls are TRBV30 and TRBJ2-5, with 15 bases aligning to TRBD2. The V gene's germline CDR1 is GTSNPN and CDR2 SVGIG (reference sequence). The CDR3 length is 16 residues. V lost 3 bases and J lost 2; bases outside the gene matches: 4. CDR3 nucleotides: TGTGCCTGGAGCCGGGGACTAGCGGGGGGTCAAGAGACCCAGTACTTC. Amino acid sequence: CAWSRGLAGGQETQYF.

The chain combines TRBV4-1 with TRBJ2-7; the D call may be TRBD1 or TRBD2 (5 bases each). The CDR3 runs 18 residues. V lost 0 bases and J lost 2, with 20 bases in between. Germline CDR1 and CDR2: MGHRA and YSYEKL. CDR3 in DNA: TGCGCCAGCAGCCAAGAGTACGGGTCGAGGCAGGGAGCCTACGAGCAGTACTTC. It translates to CASSQEYGSRQGAYEQYF.

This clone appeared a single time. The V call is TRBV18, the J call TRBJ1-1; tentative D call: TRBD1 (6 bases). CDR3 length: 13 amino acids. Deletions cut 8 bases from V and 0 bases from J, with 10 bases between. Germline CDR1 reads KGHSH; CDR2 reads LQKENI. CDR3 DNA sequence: TGTGCCAGCCTCGGACAGATGAACACTGAAGCTTTCTTT. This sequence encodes CASLGQMNTEAFF.

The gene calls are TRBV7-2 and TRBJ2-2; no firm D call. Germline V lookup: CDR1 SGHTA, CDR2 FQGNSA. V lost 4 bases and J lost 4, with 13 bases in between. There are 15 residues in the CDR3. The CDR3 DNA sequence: TGTGCCAGCAGCTCCCTCCCCATCCTCACCGGGGAGCTGTTTTTT. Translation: CASSSLPILTGELFF.

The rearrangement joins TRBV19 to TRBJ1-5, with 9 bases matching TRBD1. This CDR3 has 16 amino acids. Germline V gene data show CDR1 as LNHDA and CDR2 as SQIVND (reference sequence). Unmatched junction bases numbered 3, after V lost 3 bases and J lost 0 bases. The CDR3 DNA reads TGTGCCAGTAGTATTACAGGGGGCCTTAGCAATCAGCCCCAGCATTTT. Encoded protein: CASSITGGLSNQPQHF.

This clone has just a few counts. The CDR3 is CASSSRQGRDVNYGYTF. The CDR3, as DNA: TGTGCCAGCAGTTCCCGACAGGGGCGGGATGTTAACTATGGCTACACCTTC. The V and J genes are TRBV27 and TRBJ1-2; 8 nucleotides agree with TRBD1. CDR1 and CDR2 from the germline V gene are MNHEY and SMNVEV (reference sequence). The CDR3 loop spans 17 amino acids. J gave up 1 base and V 4 bases, and 11 bases lay outside the gene matches.

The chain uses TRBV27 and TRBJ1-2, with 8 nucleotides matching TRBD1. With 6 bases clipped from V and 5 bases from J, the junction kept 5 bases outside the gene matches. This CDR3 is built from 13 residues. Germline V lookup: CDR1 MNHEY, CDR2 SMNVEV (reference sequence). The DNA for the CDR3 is TGTGCCAGCAGCCCTCGGACAGGGTATGGCTACACCTTC. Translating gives CASSPRTGYGYTF.

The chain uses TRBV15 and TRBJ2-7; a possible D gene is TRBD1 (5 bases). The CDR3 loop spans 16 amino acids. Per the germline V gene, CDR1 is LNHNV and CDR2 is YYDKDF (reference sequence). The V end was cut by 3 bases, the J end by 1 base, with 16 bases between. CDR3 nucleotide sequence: TGTGCCACCAGCAGGGATATTGACAGTGCGTCCTACGAGCAGTACTTC. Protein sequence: CATSRDIDSASYEQYF.

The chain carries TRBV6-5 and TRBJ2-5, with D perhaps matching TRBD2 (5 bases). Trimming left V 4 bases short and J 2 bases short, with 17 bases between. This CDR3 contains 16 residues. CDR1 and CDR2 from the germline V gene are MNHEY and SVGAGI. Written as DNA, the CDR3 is TGTGCCAGCAGTTCGATTACCGGGATCCCACAAGAGACCCAGTACTTC. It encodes CASSSITGIPQETQYF.

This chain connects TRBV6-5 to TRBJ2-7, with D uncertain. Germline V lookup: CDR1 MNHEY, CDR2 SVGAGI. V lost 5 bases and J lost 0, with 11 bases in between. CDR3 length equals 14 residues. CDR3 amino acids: CASSTDRYSYEQYF. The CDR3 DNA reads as TGTGCCAGCAGTACGGATCGTTACTCCTACGAGCAGTACTTC.

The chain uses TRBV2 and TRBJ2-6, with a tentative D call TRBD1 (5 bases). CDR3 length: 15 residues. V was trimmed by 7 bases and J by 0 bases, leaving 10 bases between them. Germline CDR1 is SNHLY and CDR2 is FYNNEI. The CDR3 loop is CASKAGISGANVLTF. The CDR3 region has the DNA TGTGCCAGCAAGGCAGGGATCTCTGGGGCCAACGTCCTGACTTTC.

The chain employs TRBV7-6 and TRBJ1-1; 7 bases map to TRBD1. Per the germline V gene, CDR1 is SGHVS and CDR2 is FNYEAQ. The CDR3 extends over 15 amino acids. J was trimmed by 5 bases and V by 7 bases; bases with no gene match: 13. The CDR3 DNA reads TGTGCCAGCACCCTTAAGGCAGGGGGAGGGACTGAAGCTTTCTTT. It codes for CASTLKAGGGTEAFF.

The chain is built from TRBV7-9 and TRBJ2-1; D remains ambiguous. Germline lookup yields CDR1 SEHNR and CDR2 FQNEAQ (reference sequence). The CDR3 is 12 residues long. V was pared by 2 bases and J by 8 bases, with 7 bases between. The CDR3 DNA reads TGTGCCAGCAGCTTAATGCTCCATGAGCAGTTCTTC. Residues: CASSLMLHEQFF.

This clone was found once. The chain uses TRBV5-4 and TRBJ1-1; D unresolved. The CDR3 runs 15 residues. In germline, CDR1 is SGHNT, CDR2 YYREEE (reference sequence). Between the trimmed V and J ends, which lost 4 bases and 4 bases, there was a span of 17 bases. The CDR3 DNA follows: TGTGCCAGCAGCCCGAGTTTGGTGTTGAGCACTGAAGCTTTCTTT. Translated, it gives CASSPSLVLSTEAFF.

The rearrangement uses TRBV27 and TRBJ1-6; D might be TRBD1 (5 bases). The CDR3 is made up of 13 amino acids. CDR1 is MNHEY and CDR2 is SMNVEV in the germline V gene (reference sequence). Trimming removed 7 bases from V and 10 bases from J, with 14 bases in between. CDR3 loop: CASNKGPGSPLHF. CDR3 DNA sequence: TGTGCCAGCAACAAGGGACCGGGATCACCCCTCCACTTT.

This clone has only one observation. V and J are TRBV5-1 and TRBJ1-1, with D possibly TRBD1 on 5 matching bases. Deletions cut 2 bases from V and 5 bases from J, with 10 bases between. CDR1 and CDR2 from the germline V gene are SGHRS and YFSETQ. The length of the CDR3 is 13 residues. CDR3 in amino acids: CASSLLQETEAFF. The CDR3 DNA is TGCGCCAGCAGCTTACTACAGGAAACTGAAGCTTTCTTT. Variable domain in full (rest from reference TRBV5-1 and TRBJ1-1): KAGVTQTPRYLIKTRGQQVTLSCSPISGHRSVSWYQQTPGQGLQFLFEYFSETQRNKGNFPGRFSGRQFSNSRSEMNVSTLELGDSALYLCASSLLQETEAFFGQGTRLTVV.

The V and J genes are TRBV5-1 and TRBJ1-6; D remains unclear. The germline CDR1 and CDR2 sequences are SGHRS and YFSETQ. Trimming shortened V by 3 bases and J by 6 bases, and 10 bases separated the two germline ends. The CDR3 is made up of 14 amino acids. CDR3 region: CASSSQTPNSPLHF. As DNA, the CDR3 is TGCGCCAGCAGCTCACAGACCCCTAATTCACCCCTCCACTTT.

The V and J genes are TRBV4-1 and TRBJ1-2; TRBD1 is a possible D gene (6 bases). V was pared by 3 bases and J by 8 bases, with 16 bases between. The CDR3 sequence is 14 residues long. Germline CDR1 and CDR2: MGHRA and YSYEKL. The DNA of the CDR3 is TGCGCCAGCAGCCATGATACAGGGTTTCGGGGCTACACCTTC. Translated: CASSHDTGFRGYTF.

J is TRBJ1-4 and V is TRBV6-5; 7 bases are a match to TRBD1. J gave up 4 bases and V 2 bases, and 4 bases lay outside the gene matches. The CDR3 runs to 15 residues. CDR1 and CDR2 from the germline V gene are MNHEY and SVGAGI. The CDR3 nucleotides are TGTGCCAGCAGTTACGAGGGACAGATTAATGAAAAACTGTTTTTT. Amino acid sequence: CASSYEGQINEKLFF.

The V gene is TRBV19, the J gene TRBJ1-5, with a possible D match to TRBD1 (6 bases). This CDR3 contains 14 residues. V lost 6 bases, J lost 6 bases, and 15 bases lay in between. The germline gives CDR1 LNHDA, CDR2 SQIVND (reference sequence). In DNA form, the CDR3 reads TGTGCCAGTAGCCGGGGGCTAGTCGGTCAGCCCCAGCATTTT. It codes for CASSRGLVGQPQHF.

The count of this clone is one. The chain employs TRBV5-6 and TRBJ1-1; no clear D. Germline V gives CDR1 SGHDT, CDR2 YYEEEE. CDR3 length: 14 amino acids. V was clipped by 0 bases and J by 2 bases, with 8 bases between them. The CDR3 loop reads CASSLVGRNTEAFF. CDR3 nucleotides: TGTGCCAGCAGCTTGGTCGGCCGAAACACTGAAGCTTTCTTT.